This TCR beta chain originates from a study of vaccination and CD4 T cells after COVID-19. Study-wide background: Post-vaccine specimens were obtained a median approximately 70 days after dose two (range 14 to 241). As control conditions, cultures were given either a CEFX pool serving as positive control, an HIV-1 Nef pool, or no peptide at all.

Treatment given: roughly ten-day PBMC culture with coronavirus spike peptide pools or control peptides (ViraFEST assay). Points from the study as a whole: Nearly all convalescent vaccine-specific clones, 304 of 307, recognized only SARS-CoV-2 spike.

This clonotype has only a few counts. Its antigen is not identified. The Oncomine TCR Beta short-read assay was what sequenced the DNA obtained from cultured CD4+ T cells. TCRdb re-called the PCR reads with MiXCR, one entry per CDR3 protein. The table has 20,000 to 25,000 distinct CDR3 sequences, over 35% seen once. Germline CDR1 reads ENHRY; CDR2 reads SYGVKD. J was trimmed by 6 bases and V by 6 bases; bases with no gene match: 11. The CDR3 runs to 15 residues. The rearrangement uses TRBV10-3 and TRBJ2-7; 10 positions match TRBD2. Sequenced material: CD4+ T cells from blood, cultured in vitro, taken before SARS-CoV-2 vaccination. This clonotype was sampled from a human donor who received a COVID-19 vaccine. CDR3 region: CAIRVAGGTLGEQYF. The CDR3 DNA reads as TGTGCCATCAGGGTAGCGGGGGGAACCCTAGGCGAGCAGTACTTC.